This T cell receptor beta chain was sequenced for a study of OX40 agonist ivuxolimab in advanced cancers. For the study in its entirety: Ivuxolimab was an agonistic, fully human IgG2 monoclonal antibody directed against OX40 (CD134), a costimulatory receptor. Patients were allowed to have had prior anti-PD-1, anti-PD-L1 or anti-CTLA-4 therapy, and approximately 40% of the dose-escalation patients had previously received checkpoint inhibitors. Partial responses occurred in three dose-escalation patients, of whom one had hepatocellular carcinoma and two had cutaneous melanoma. The purpose of peripheral TCRbeta sequencing was to test whether ivuxolimab changed TCR sequence diversity and led to clonal T-cell expansion. The paper covers the monotherapy dose-escalation part of the phase I ivuxolimab trial, which included N of about 56 patients. In the dose-escalation cohort, 82.7% of patients were male, and the mean age was approximately 60 years, with a range of 23 to 79. Intravenous ivuxolimab was administered to patients every 2 weeks at six dose levels: 0.01, 0.1, 0.3, 1.5, 3 and 10 mg/kg. Of the approximately 53 patients in dose escalation, about 19 had hepatocellular carcinoma, some 15 had melanoma, 9 had renal cell carcinoma and 9 had head and neck cancer. Broad study findings and their caveats: Which antigens the clonally expanded peripheral T cells were specific for was not determined. Low levels of normalized T-cell clonal expansion were also seen in some nonresponding patients. In partial responders in the 0.1-3.0 mg/kg groups, normalized peripheral clonal expansion was found to be among the lowest, especially among CD8+ T cells. On average, CD8+ T cells showed more expanded clones than CD4+ T cells after ivuxolimab. At doses of 0.1 to 3.0 mg/kg, clonal expansion of both CD4+ and CD8+ blood T cells was observed from baseline to week 6.

Patients with a history of autoimmune disease or receiving systemic immunosuppression were excluded from the trial. Peripheral blood for TCR sequencing was collected from all dose cohorts at baseline, on cycle 4 day 1, and on cycle 7 day 1. The samples were taken from a phase I, first-in-human, multicenter, open-label dose-escalation trial of ivuxolimab. The trial enrolled adults with locally advanced or metastatic head and neck squamous cell, hepatocellular, melanoma or renal cell carcinoma. CD4+ and CD8+ T cells were sorted separately from peripheral blood before TCR sequencing. In the case of this clone: Its antigen remains undetermined. The input lacks base qualities; no much larger clone sits a single base away.

For sequencing of the TCRbeta CDR3 region, genomic DNA was extracted from the sorted cells. The immunoSEQ Assay was used to sequence the TCRbeta CDR3 regions. TCRdb mirrors the immuneACCESS table, restricted to in-frame sequences. Some clones are absent from its copies; in checked studies, under half trace to an unresolved V gene, and the reason for the others is unknown. For this sample the table gives tens of thousands of clones, of which more than 85% were detected only once. Approximately 1.1% of the sample comes from the top ten. This TCR derives from an adult with an advanced solid tumor such as melanoma, head and neck, liver or kidney cancer. The sequenced sample was CD4+ or CD8+ T cells sorted from blood, obtained in a trial of the OX40 agonist ivuxolimab.

The sequence in DNA is TGTGCCAGCAGTGACGCCACGGGACTGCCTCAAGAGACCCAGTACTTC. Its protein is CASSDATGLPQETQYF. Recombination connected TRBV27 to TRBJ2-5; a weak D assignment points to TRBD2 (6 bases agree). In the germline V gene (reference sequence), CDR1 corresponds to MNHEY and CDR2 to SMNVEV. Its CDR3 holds 16 amino acids, cysteine through phenylalanine. The read is trimmed to its CDR3 DNA, 48 bases read in frame from base 1. The junction carries 18 bases between V and J, which are trimmed by 5 bases and 2 bases respectively.